This TCR beta chain was captured in a study of identical twins. Broader study findings: Models underestimated how often monozygotic twins shared out-of-frame TCR alpha.

The CDR3 runs to 16 residues. The V end lost 3 bases, the J end lost 2 bases, and 13 bases lay between the germline ends. The germline CDR1 and CDR2 sequences are MNHEY and SVGEGT. Template switching created a universal primer site, and the cDNA included unique molecular identifiers. TCRdb re-derived calls from the 5' RACE reads in MiXCR, one entry per CDR3 protein. Of 540,000 or so distinct CDR3 sequences in the sample, approximately 20% were seen once. About this clonotype itself: Antigen unknown.

This sample also appeared in a second study, on yellow fever vaccine responses in identical twins.

The chain uses TRBV6-2 or TRBV6-3 and TRBJ2-2; D is unresolved. What was sequenced was CD4+ T cells sorted from blood. The origin of this receptor is a woman between 18 and 29 years old in good health. The CDR3 region has the DNA TGTGCCAGCAGTTATCCCGGTGGGATTAACACCGGGGAGCTGTTTTTT. The encoded protein is CASSYPGGINTGELFF.